Listed here are 11 T cell receptor beta chains from one sample, sequenced in a study of blood T cell repertoires in COVID-19 (dated by TCRdb to 2018 to 2020). The method behind the library was the immunoSEQ multiplex PCR assay. TCRdb mirrors the immuneACCESS table, restricted to in-frame sequences. Some clones are absent from its copies; in checked studies, under half trace to an unresolved V gene, and the reason for the others is unknown. The sample includes about 68,000 clones, with roughly nine tenths observed a single time. The ten largest clones capture around 3.7% of the sample. The sequencing input was peripheral blood. All receptors come from a woman in her forties or fifties with COVID-19, enrolled during active disease.

The rearrangement joins TRBV15 to TRBJ2-3, with 7 bases aligning to TRBD1. Germline V gives CDR1 LNHNV, CDR2 YYDKDF (reference sequence). This CDR3 has 16 amino acids. Trimming removed 5 bases from V and 1 base from J; junction bases left unmatched: 9. The CDR3 sequence: CATSRQGGFGTDTQYF. The CDR3 nucleotides are TGTGCCACCAGCCGACAGGGCGGCTTTGGCACAGATACGCAGTATTTT.

The chain combines TRBV5-1 with TRBJ2-5; D is perhaps TRBD1 (6 bases). Trimming took 4 bases from V and 4 from J, leaving 17 bases between them. CDR3 length equals 15 residues. Germline V gene sequence: CDR1 SGHRS, CDR2 YFSETQ. CDR3 sequence reads: CASSPRGDIGETQYF. The CDR3 nucleotides are TGCGCCAGCAGCCCCAGGGGAGATATAGGAGAGACCCAGTACTTC. The full variable domain, in which reference TRBV5-1 and TRBJ2-5 provide the parts outside the CDR3, is KAGVTQTPRYLIKTRGQQVTLSCSPISGHRSVSWYQQTPGQGLQFLFEYFSETQRNKGNFPGRFSGRQFSNSRSEMNVSTLELGDSALYLCASSPRGDIGETQYFGPGTRLLVL.

V is TRBV6-1 and J is TRBJ1-5; D not resolved. The CDR3 is 14 residues long. V lost 1 base, J lost 5 bases, and 9 bases lay in between. CDR1 MNHNS and CDR2 SASEGT come from the germline V gene. The CDR3 here is CASSEGGNYQPQHF. CDR3 sequence (DNA): TGTGCCAGCAGTGAAGGCGGCAACTATCAGCCCCAGCATTTT.

V and J are TRBV28 and TRBJ2-2, with a weak D call TRBD2 (6 bases). Trimming pared 11 bases from V and 6 bases from J, leaving 16 bases between. Germline V gives CDR1 MDHEN, CDR2 SYDVKM. CDR3 length: 13 residues. CDR3 loop: CAGRKWGAGELFF. The CDR3 nucleotides read TGTGCCGGTCGGAAATGGGGGGCCGGGGAGCTGTTTTTT.

This clone was picked up a small number of times. The rearrangement links TRBV11-3 to TRBJ2-7; D is perhaps TRBD1 (6 bases). The CDR3 is made up of 15 amino acids. Germline V CDR1 and CDR2: SGHNT, YENEEA. Trimming removed 3 bases at V and 5 bases at J, with 17 bases between. The CDR3 DNA sequence: TGTGCCAGCAGCTTGGGCTACAGGGTCGGCGACGAGCAGTACTTC. This encodes CASSLGYRVGDEQYF. Drawing the rest from reference TRBV11-3 and TRBJ2-7, the complete variable domain is EAGVVQSPRYKIIEKKQPVAFWCNPISGHNTLYWYLQNLGQGPELLIRYENEEAVDDSQLPKDRFSAERLKGVDSTLKIQPAELGDSAVYLCASSLGYRVGDEQYFGPGTRLTVT.

This chain links TRBV3-1 (or the pseudogene TRBV3-2) with TRBJ1-2; tentatively, D is TRBD1 (5 bases). Germline lookup yields CDR1 LGHDT and CDR2 YNNKEL (reference sequence). The CDR3 is 11 amino acids. Trimming shortened V by 7 bases and J by 4 bases, and 7 bases separated the two germline ends. The CDR3: CASTGPYGYTF. The CDR3 bases are TGTGCCAGCACAGGGCCCTATGGCTACACCTTC.

This chain uses TRBV6-6 with TRBJ1-5, with D unresolved. The germline V and J ends were trimmed by 7 bases and 3 bases, with 10 bases remaining between them. Germline V CDR1 and CDR2: MNHNY, SVGAGI (reference sequence). The CDR3 covers 13 residues. CDR3 loop: CASMRVHNQPQHF. In DNA, the CDR3 is TGTGCCAGCATGAGGGTTCACAATCAGCCCCAGCATTTT.

This clone came up a few times. In DNA, the CDR3 is TGCGCCAGCAGCTTGGCGGGACAGTCCCTTTCACCCCTCCACTTT. This encodes CASSLAGQSLSPLHF. The chain has TRBV5-1 and TRBJ1-6; 7 bases line up with TRBD1. The V gene's germline CDR1 is SGHRS and CDR2 YFSETQ. The CDR3 is 15 amino acids. V lost 0 bases and J lost 9; bases outside the gene matches: 6.

V usage is TRBV10-1 and J usage is TRBJ2-1; 10 positions agree with TRBD1. Germline assignment: CDR1 WNHNN and CDR2 SYGVQD (reference sequence). The J segment lost 7 bases and the V segment lost 5 bases, leaving 8 bases of the junction unmatched. The CDR3 length is 15 residues. The CDR3 DNA is TGCGCCAGCAGTACAACCGGGACAGGGGCAAATGAGCAGTTCTTC. This codes for CASSTTGTGANEQFF.

This clone has only a few counts. The chain has TRBV10-1 and TRBJ1-2; D gene ambiguous. The CDR3 is 13 residues long. Trimming took 4 bases from V and 7 from J, leaving 13 bases between them. Germline CDR1 reads WNHNN; CDR2 reads SYGVQD (reference sequence). The chain's CDR3 is CASSGVGNAGYTF. The CDR3 region has the DNA TGCGCCAGCAGTGGAGTCGGGAATGCTGGCTACACCTTC.

V and J are TRBV6-5 and TRBJ1-2; D possibly corresponds to TRBD1 (5 bases). In germline, CDR1 is MNHEY, CDR2 SVGAGI. Trimming cost V 5 bases and J 5 bases, with 18 bases left between them. The CDR3 has 15 residues. The CDR3 here is CASSPTPGRVYGYTF. CDR3 nucleotides: TGTGCCAGCAGTCCCACCCCTGGCAGGGTATATGGCTACACCTTC.